The rows below give T cell receptor beta chains drawn from one sample of a study of vaccination effects on CD4 cells after COVID-19. The antigens these receptors bind are not known. The protocol was immunoSEQ multiplex PCR, while the TCRdb copy is restricted to in-frame clones and leaves out a portion. The sample has about 48,000 clones, approximately 79% seen once; the top ten hold 5.5% to 7%. This specimen consisted of CD4+ T cells from PBMCs cultured with HCoV-OC43 spike peptides, obtained before COVID-19 vaccination. The receptors were sampled from a human donor who received a COVID-19 vaccine. Each CDR3 is given with its conserved first and last residue.

V gene,J gene,CDR3 protein
TRBV25-1,TRBJ2-3,CASSEYNSGGLDTQYF
TRBV29-1,TRBJ2-1,CSGRGSYNEQFF
TRBV7-9,TRBJ2-1,CASSLFIISGSDEQFF
TRBV6-2/TRBV6-3,TRBJ1-2,CASSRAGSLNYGYTF
TRBV5-1,TRBJ1-1,CASSHPSGDLKSIGLEWKNTEAFF
TRBV7-2,TRBJ2-1,CASSLRRWNEQFF
TRBV27,TRBJ1-4,CASSLRRNEKLFF
TRBV5-6,TRBJ1-6,CASSLPTNSPLHF
TRBV15,TRBJ2-5,CATSRDRGVETQYF
TRBV5-1,TRBJ1-2,CASRSDKNYGYTF
TRBV3-1/TRBV3-2,TRBJ1-2,CASSSTGERGYTF
TRBV14,TRBJ1-1,CASSQLLNRDRDTEAFF
TRBV28,TRBJ1-4,CASSRPGVREKLFF
TRBV9,TRBJ1-3,CASSPSRVWGNTIYF
TRBV5-1,TRBJ2-5,CASSFPDRGRTREETQYF
TRBV7-6,TRBJ2-1,CASSLGRNEQFF
TRBV12-5,TRBJ1-2,CASGLVGGGPRTGYTF